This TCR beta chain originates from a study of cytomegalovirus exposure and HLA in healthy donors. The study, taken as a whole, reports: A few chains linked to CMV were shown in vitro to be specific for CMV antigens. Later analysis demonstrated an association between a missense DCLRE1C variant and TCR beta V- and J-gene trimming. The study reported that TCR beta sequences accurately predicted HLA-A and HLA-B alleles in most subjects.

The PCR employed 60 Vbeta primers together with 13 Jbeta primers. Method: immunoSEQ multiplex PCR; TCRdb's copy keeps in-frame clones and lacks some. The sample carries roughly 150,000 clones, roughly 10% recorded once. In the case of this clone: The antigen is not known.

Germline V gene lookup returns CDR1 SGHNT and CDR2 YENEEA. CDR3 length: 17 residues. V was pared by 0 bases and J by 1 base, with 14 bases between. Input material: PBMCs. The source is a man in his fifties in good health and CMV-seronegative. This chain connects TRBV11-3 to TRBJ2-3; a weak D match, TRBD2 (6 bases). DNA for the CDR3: TGTGCCAGCAGCTTAGATGGTGGCGGGGTAGGCACAGATACGCAGTATTTT. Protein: CASSLDGGGVGTDTQYF. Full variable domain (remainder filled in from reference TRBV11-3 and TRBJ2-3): EAGVVQSPRYKIIEKKQPVAFWCNPISGHNTLYWYLQNLGQGPELLIRYENEEAVDDSQLPKDRFSAERLKGVDSTLKIQPAELGDSAVYLCASSLDGGGVGTDTQYFGPGTRLTVL.